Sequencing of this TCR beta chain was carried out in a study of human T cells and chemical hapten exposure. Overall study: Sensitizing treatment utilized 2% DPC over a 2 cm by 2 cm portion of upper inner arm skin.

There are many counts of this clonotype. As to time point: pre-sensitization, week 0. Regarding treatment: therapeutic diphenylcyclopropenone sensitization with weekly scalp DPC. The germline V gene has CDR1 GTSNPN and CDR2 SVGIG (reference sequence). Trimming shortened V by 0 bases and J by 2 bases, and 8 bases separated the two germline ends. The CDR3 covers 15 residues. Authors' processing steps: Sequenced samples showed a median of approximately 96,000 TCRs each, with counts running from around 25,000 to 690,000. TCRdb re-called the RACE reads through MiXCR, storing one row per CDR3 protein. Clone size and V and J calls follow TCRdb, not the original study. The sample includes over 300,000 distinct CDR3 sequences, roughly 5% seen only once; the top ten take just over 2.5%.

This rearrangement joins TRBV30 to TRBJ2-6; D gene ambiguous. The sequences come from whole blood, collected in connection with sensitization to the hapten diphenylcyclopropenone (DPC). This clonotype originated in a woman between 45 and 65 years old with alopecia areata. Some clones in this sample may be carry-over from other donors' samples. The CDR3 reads CAWSVATPGANVLTF. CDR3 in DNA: TGTGCCTGGAGTGTAGCCACTCCTGGGGCCAACGTCCTGACTTTC.